This T cell receptor (beta chain) was obtained from a study of T cell responses to AZD1222 COVID-19 vaccine (dated by TCRdb to the early 2020s). For the wider study: TCR sequencing covered more than 230 trial participants: around 210 given two doses of AZD1222 and 26 given two doses of MenACWY control vaccine. Enrollment into the trials was organized by age into subgroups of 18-55, 56-69 and 70-plus years, and those subgroups contained roughly 150, 30 and 60 TCR-sequenced participants, respectively.

V lost 4 bases and J lost 1 base; the stretch between them is 10 bases long. Measured from the cysteine to the phenylalanine, the CDR3 is 14 residues long. Solely the CDR3 DNA is kept, with 42 bases framed from the first base. CDR1 and CDR2 were assigned from the germline V gene as MGHDK and SYGVNS. Taken with the paper, the label for time point translates to: about 28 days (+/-7) after the second vaccine dose. Because spike-specific TCR depth and breadth did not differ between the two schedules, AZD1222 recipients who got a second dose at roughly 4 weeks were pooled with those who got a second dose at roughly 12 weeks. Vaccinee samples were obtained from the UK trials COV001 and COV002, which included a single-blind randomized controlled phase 2/3 trial of AZD1222 (ChAdOx1 nCoV-19) in healthy adults. For TCRbeta chain sequencing, PBMC samples were collected from trial participants at day 0 and at day 28 after the second dose.

General study outcomes and caveats: Because no day 14 peak-response samples were available, the repertoires could be characterized only after the peak T cell response. Conclusions about previously exposed vaccinees are limited, since just six AZD1222 recipients were seropositive for SARS-CoV-2 at baseline. Spike-specific TCR breadth and depth rose significantly after two AZD1222 doses compared with day 0 and with MenACWY recipients. The 56-69-year group was small, and its depth increase did not reach significance, likely because of low power. Participants were mostly white British and included more females than males, and it was suggested by the authors that clonal diversity may have been underestimated. Nearly half of unique spike-specific TCRs reportedly recognized epitopes outside regions mutated in the B.1.351 and B.1.1.7 variants. CD4 TCRs associated with the vaccine covered the entire spike protein, and the dominant responses were in regions 160-218 and 743-854.

The CDR3 regions of human TCRbeta chains were subjected to immunosequencing. The paper's processing steps were these. Repertoire TCRs were matched against a reference library of SARS-CoV-2-specific TCRs generated with the MIRA antigen-specificity platform. Breadth was defined as the fraction of unique TCRs that were SARS-CoV-2-associated. Depth was defined as the fraction of total T cells that were SARS-CoV-2-associated. Using the MIRA data, each spike-specific TCR was assigned both to the spike region to which the TCR was reactive and to a CD4 or CD8 class. Log10-transformed breadth and depth values were compared by one-way ANOVA with Sidak's multiple comparisons tests. The source is immuneACCESS, and TCRdb retained only in-frame sequences with V and J called. Part of the clones is not carried over; for the studies checked, unresolved V genes explain less than half of this, and the remainder is unexplained. V and J calls and clone size are given by that table; D and trimming were obtained from the DNA. The sample has 100,000 to 150,000 clones on record, 80% to 95% of them singletons. The top ten constitute approximately 1.2% of the sample.

Points on this clone: The antigen this receptor binds is unknown. No much larger clonotype is one base removed from it; base qualities were not supplied.

Sequencing used peripheral blood, obtained 28 days after the second AZD1222 dose. This receptor was identified in an adult who received the AZD1222 COVID-19 vaccine. The chain links TRBV25-1 with TRBJ1-1; the D gene is perhaps TRBD1, on 5 matching bases. The bases read TGTGCCAGCAGTGCATCAGGGTCGAACACTGAAGCTTTCTTT. Its coded protein is CASSASGSNTEAFF.